This T cell receptor beta chain was obtained from a study of regulatory T cells in long-lasting Graves disease. Study as a whole: Graves' patients diagnosed newly had used antithyroid drugs under 3 months.

Study findings and constraints: Favoring TRBV28, TRBJ1-2 and TRBJ2-5 was a feature seen in persistent disease.

Researchers made TCR beta libraries by using iRepertoire HTBI primers and running Arm-PCR on CDR3 regions. One entry per CDR3 protein results from TCRdb running MiXCR on the multiplex PCR reads. The sample has hundreds of thousands of distinct CDR3 sequences, around 15% seen once; the top ten hold around 10%. As for this clonotype: Its target is not known.

The time point was: newly diagnosed GD, antithyroid drugs for less than 3 months. RNA extracted from PBMCs served as the sequencing template. Trimming pared 5 bases from V and 7 bases from J, leaving 11 bases between. Germline V gene data show CDR1 as SNHLY and CDR2 as FYNNEI. The CDR3 sequence is 12 residues long. Separately, the same data were catalogued under a study of T cells in Graves' hyperthyroidism and ophthalmopathy.

The sequence derives from a woman aged 25 to 39 with Graves disease. This rearrangement joins TRBV2 to TRBJ2-5; possible D gene TRBD2, 5 bases. Sample: peripheral blood mononuclear cells (PBMCs), taken at new diagnosis, from a patient treated with antithyroid drugs. CDR3 amino acids: CASSRETGTQYF. The CDR3 DNA reads as TGTGCCAGCAGTAGGGAGACCGGGACCCAGTACTTC.